Following are 10 T cell receptor beta chains from one sample sequenced in a study of T cell clonotyping in hematopoietic cell transplantation. Documented time point: recipient sample about 28 days before transplant, after cytoreduction. Profiled with immunoSEQ multiplex PCR; TCRdb holds only in-frame clones, not every one. The sample lists around 15,000 clones, around 93% seen once, with 1.8% in the top ten. The input for sequencing was peripheral blood mononuclear cells, taken before stem cell transplant. Every receptor here comes from a man younger than 35 with biphenotypic leukemia. Some clones in this sample may be carry-over from other donors' samples.

The V gene is TRBV4-1, the J gene TRBJ1-1; TRBD1 aligns across 9 bases. V lost 4 bases to trimming and J lost 4 bases; unmatched junction nucleotides: 4. Germline lookup yields CDR1 MGHRA and CDR2 YSYEKL. This CDR3 is built from 14 residues. The CDR3 sequence is CASSRGTGSTEAFF. CDR3 in DNA: TGCGCCAGCAGCCGCGGGACAGGGAGCACTGAAGCTTTCTTT.

The count of this clone is one. The rearrangement uses TRBV28 and TRBJ2-7, with D unresolved. Looked up from germline, CDR1 is MDHEN and CDR2 is SYDVKM. Deletions cut 6 bases from V and 2 bases from J, with 11 bases between. The CDR3 sequence is 13 residues long. The CDR3 region is CASSHVQAYEQYF. CDR3 nucleotide sequence: TGTGCCAGCAGCCACGTCCAGGCCTACGAGCAGTACTTC. Based on the CDR3 plus reference TRBV28 and TRBJ2-7, the full variable domain is DVKVTQSSRYLVKRTGEKVFLECVQDMDHENMFWYRQDPGLGLRLIYFSYDVKMKEKGDIPEGYSVSREKKERFSLILESASTNQTSMYLCASSHVQAYEQYFGPGTRLTVT.

This rearrangement joins TRBV28 to TRBJ2-3; tentatively, D is TRBD1 or TRBD2 (5 bases each). The V end was cut by 7 bases, the J end by 1 base, with 15 bases between. Germline CDR1 MDHEN, CDR2 SYDVKM. The CDR3 runs to 15 residues. CDR3 sequence (DNA): TGTGCCAGCACTGGAGTGGGACCTGGCACAGATACGCAGTATTTT. Translated: CASTGVGPGTDTQYF.

The V gene is TRBV28, the J gene TRBJ2-7; 9 nucleotides agree with TRBD1. The V gene end was trimmed by 6 bases and the J gene end by 3 bases; junction bases not matched to a gene: 9. Germline CDR1 and CDR2: MDHEN and SYDVKM. CDR3 length: 15 residues. CDR3 DNA: TGTGCCAGCAGCCGACCGGGACAGGGCCTCTACGAGCAGTACTTC. It yields the protein CASSRPGQGLYEQYF.

This rearrangement joins TRBV7-8 to TRBJ1-6, with a tentative D call TRBD1 (5 bases). The germline V and J ends were trimmed by 5 bases and 8 bases, with 10 bases remaining between them. Germline V lookup: CDR1 SGHVS, CDR2 FQNEAQ. This CDR3 is 13 amino acids long. Here the CDR3 reads CASSPIQDSPLHF. For the CDR3, the DNA is TGTGCCAGCAGCCCAATACAGGATTCACCCCTCCACTTT.

The chain employs TRBV29-1 and TRBJ2-1, with D possibly being TRBD1 or TRBD2 (6 bases each). This CDR3 comprises 13 residues. Deletions cut 1 base from V and 9 bases from J, with 13 bases between. Per the germline V gene, CDR1 is SQVTM and CDR2 is ANQGSEA. DNA for the CDR3: TGCAGCGTTGAAGTGGGGGCAGCGGGTGAGCAGTTCTTC. Its translation: CSVEVGAAGEQFF.

Turning to this clone: The same CDR3 arises from other DNA sequences in this sample as well. This chain links TRBV9 with TRBJ2-5, with 11 positions matching TRBD2. This CDR3 is 16 amino acids long. Germline V gene lookup returns CDR1 SGDLS and CDR2 YYNGEE. V trimming: 3 bases; J trimming: 4 bases; junction bases outside the gene matches: 8. CDR3 coding DNA: TGTGCCAGCAGCGGAATTAGCGGGGGGGCCAGAGAGACCCAGTACTTC. It encodes CASSGISGGARETQYF. Combining the CDR3 with reference TRBV9 and TRBJ2-5 gives the whole variable domain DSGVTQTPKHLITATGQRVTLRCSPRSGDLSVYWYQQSLDQGLQFLIQYYNGEERAKGNILERFSAQQFPDLHSELNLSSLELGDSALYFCASSGISGGARETQYFGPGTRLLVL.

The rearrangement uses TRBV6-1 and TRBJ1-5, with a weak D call TRBD1 (5 bases). Between the trimmed V and J ends, which lost 2 bases and 4 bases, there was a span of 15 bases. CDR1 and CDR2 (germline): MNHNS, SASEGT. The CDR3 consists of 16 residues. The CDR3, as DNA: TGTGCCAGCAGTGAATTAGGACATGGCATTAATCAGCCCCAGCATTTT. It codes for CASSELGHGINQPQHF.

This chain uses TRBV30 with TRBJ1-6; D uncertain. V gave up 0 bases and J gave up 5 bases, with 8 bases separating them. The germline V gene encodes CDR1 GTSNPN and CDR2 SVGIG (reference sequence). The CDR3 has 14 amino acids. For the CDR3, the DNA is TGTGCCTGGAGTGTTTGGGCAGATAATTCACCCCTCCACTTT. This translates into CAWSVWADNSPLHF.

The J gene is TRBJ2-3, the V gene TRBV19; perhaps TRBD1 as D (5 bases). Germline CDR1 reads LNHDA; CDR2 reads SQIVND (reference sequence). CDR3 length equals 13 residues. Trimming removed 5 bases at V and 3 bases at J, with 9 bases between. This chain's CDR3 is CASSPGWTDTQYF. In DNA form, the CDR3 reads TGTGCCAGTAGTCCAGGGTGGACAGATACGCAGTATTTT.